These 25 T cell receptor beta chains were all obtained from the same sample, sequenced in a study of T cell responses to AZD1222 COVID-19 vaccine. The assay was immunoSEQ multiplex PCR, and TCRdb's table has in-frame clones only and misses some. In the table there are about 140,000 clones, 85% to 95% of which are singletons. Sample: peripheral blood, taken on day 0 of MenACWY control vaccination. Receptors originate from an adult in good health.

This clone is a singleton in its sample. This rearrangement joins TRBV4-2 to TRBJ2-1; possible D gene TRBD2, 5 bases. The CDR3 is made up of 13 amino acids. Germline CDR1 is LGHNA and CDR2 is YNFKEQ. With 5 bases removed from V and 9 bases from J, the gap between germline ends came to 14 bases. This CDR3 reads CASSLEAFAEQFF. Here the CDR3 DNA reads TGTGCCAGCAGCTTGGAGGCCTTCGCTGAGCAGTTCTTC.

The chain has TRBV29-1 and TRBJ1-5; tentatively, D is TRBD1 (5 bases). The ends were cut back, 2 bases at V and 0 bases at J, with 8 bases in the middle. In germline, CDR1 is SQVTM, CDR2 ANQGSEA. This CDR3 contains 14 residues. The CDR3 coding sequence is TGCAGCGTTGAAATCCAGGGTAGCAATCAGCCCCAGCATTTT. Protein: CSVEIQGSNQPQHF. The whole variable domain, remainder taken from reference TRBV29-1 and TRBJ1-5, is SAVISQKPSRDICQRGTSLTIQCQVDSQVTMMFWYRQQPGQSLTLIATANQGSEATYESGFVIDKFPISRPNLTFSTLTVSNMSPEDSSIYLCSVEIQGSNQPQHFGDGTRLSIL.

V and J are TRBV4-2 and TRBJ2-1; no clear D gene. CDR3 length equals 14 residues. Per the germline V gene, CDR1 is LGHNA and CDR2 is YNFKEQ. Trimming took 4 bases from V and 10 from J, leaving 17 bases between them. Written as DNA, the CDR3 is TGTGCCAGCAGCCTAAACCCCGAAATTAACGAGCAGTTCTTC. Translation gives CASSLNPEINEQFF.

This sequence joins TRBV7-9 and TRBJ2-7; TRBD2 agrees at 9 bases. V dropped 5 bases and J dropped 0; count of bases not matched to a gene: 8. The CDR3 extends over 16 amino acids. Germline CDR1 and CDR2: SEHNR and FQNEAQ (reference sequence). The CDR3 DNA follows: TGTGCCAGCAGCCCACTTAGCGGGGGAAGCTCCTACGAGCAGTACTTC. This translates into CASSPLSGGSSYEQYF.

The gene calls are TRBV7-9 and TRBJ1-2; D not certain. The CDR3 consists of 13 residues. CDR1 is SEHNR, CDR2 FQNEAQ, per germline (reference sequence). V lost 5 bases to trimming and J lost 8 bases, with 15 bases between them. This chain's CDR3 is CASSLTAGRGYTF. Here the CDR3 DNA reads TGTGCCAGCAGCCTGACGGCAGGTCGGGGCTACACCTTC.

This chain joins TRBV14 and TRBJ1-2; D not resolved. This CDR3 comprises 13 residues. Between the trimmed V and J ends, which lost 3 bases and 7 bases, there was a span of 12 bases. Germline CDR1 is SGHDN and CDR2 is FVKESK. CDR3 sequence: CASSHGPLFGYTF. The CDR3 nucleotides are TGTGCCAGCAGCCATGGTCCACTATTTGGCTACACCTTC.

This chain links TRBV2 with TRBJ2-1; 11 positions agree with TRBD2. The germline gives CDR1 SNHLY, CDR2 FYNNEI. J lost 8 bases, V lost 7 bases, and 16 bases had no gene match. This CDR3 region has 17 residues. The CDR3 DNA reads TGTGCCAGCACCACCCCTAATCTAGCGGGAGGCTTGGATGAGCAGTTCTTC. It is translated as CASTTPNLAGGLDEQFF.

The CDR3 DNA is TGTGCCAGCTCGTTGGTTACCCTTAAGCCCCTCCCTGAGAATGAGCAGTTCTTC. The encoded protein is CASSLVTLKPLPENEQFF. V is TRBV2 and J is TRBJ2-1; no clear D gene. The CDR3 covers 18 residues. V lost 8 bases and J 7 bases, leaving 30 bases between the germline ends. The V gene's germline CDR1 is SNHLY and CDR2 FYNNEI.

This clone was seen a single time. V gene TRBV19 combines with J gene TRBJ2-2; D is uncertain. V was cut by 0 bases and J by 1 base, with 12 bases left in between. This CDR3 comprises 17 residues. The germline gives CDR1 LNHDA, CDR2 SQIVND (reference sequence). The CDR3 DNA sequence: TGTGCCAGTAGTATAGACATGACCGTATTGAACACCGGGGAGCTGTTTTTT. Residues: CASSIDMTVLNTGELFF.

A single count supports this clone. V usage is TRBV3-1 (or the pseudogene TRBV3-2) and J usage is TRBJ1-1; D gene ambiguous. V shed 6 bases and J shed 1 base, with 12 bases lying between them. Germline V gives CDR1 LGHDT, CDR2 YNNKEL (reference sequence). The CDR3 contains 14 residues. The CDR3 DNA follows: TGTGCCAGCAGAATTGGAGGGAGGAACACTGAAGCTTTCTTT. It yields the protein CASRIGGRNTEAFF.

The chain carries TRBV28 and TRBJ1-1; 8 bases line up with TRBD1. The J segment lost 5 bases and the V segment lost 8 bases, leaving 22 bases of the junction unmatched. CDR3 length equals 18 residues. Germline CDR1 reads MDHEN; CDR2 reads SYDVKM. The CDR3 sequence: CASSFIGTDRGSSTEAFF. The CDR3 DNA reads as TGTGCCAGCTCATTTATAGGGACCGACAGGGGATCGTCGACTGAAGCTTTCTTT. The full variable domain, completed using reference TRBV28 and TRBJ1-1, is DVKVTQSSRYLVKRTGEKVFLECVQDMDHENMFWYRQDPGLGLRLIYFSYDVKMKEKGDIPEGYSVSREKKERFSLILESASTNQTSMYLCASSFIGTDRGSSTEAFFGQGTRLTVV.

The rearrangement links TRBV4-1 to TRBJ2-1; D is possibly TRBD2 (6 bases). The ends were cut back, 1 base at V and 3 bases at J, with 13 bases in the middle. Germline lookup yields CDR1 MGHRA and CDR2 YSYEKL. The CDR3 contains 16 residues. In DNA, the CDR3 is TGCGCCAGCAGCCAAGGCCTTAGCGGAATCTACAATGAGCAGTTCTTC. Translation gives CASSQGLSGIYNEQFF.

CDR3 nucleotides: TGTGCCAGCAGCCATCGACAGGGGGGGTTCAATGAGCAGTTCTTC. The encoded protein is CASSHRQGGFNEQFF. The chain is built from TRBV5-4 and TRBJ2-1; the match to TRBD1 covers 9 bases. Trimming removed 4 bases from V and 6 bases from J; junction bases left unmatched: 8. Germline V gives CDR1 SGHNT, CDR2 YYREEE (reference sequence). The CDR3 consists of 15 residues.

J is TRBJ2-5 and V is TRBV24-1, with 13 bases aligning to TRBD2. The J segment lost 4 bases and the V segment lost 4 bases, leaving 5 bases of the junction unmatched. This CDR3 contains 16 residues. Germline assignment: CDR1 KGHDR and CDR2 SFDVKD. Here the CDR3 DNA reads TGTGCCACCAGTGACTGGACTAGCGGGAGCGTAGAGACCCAGTACTTC. This sequence encodes CATSDWTSGSVETQYF.

V and J are TRBV7-2 and TRBJ2-7, with D perhaps matching TRBD2 (6 bases). V shed 5 bases and J shed 0 bases, with 14 bases lying between them. The CDR3 has 15 amino acids. Germline V gene data show CDR1 as SGHTA and CDR2 as FQGNSA. The CDR3 region has the DNA TGTGCCAGCAGCGGAGGGGCAGCCAGCTCCTACGAGCAGTACTTC. Translation gives CASSGGAASSYEQYF. The full variable domain, rest sourced from reference TRBV7-2 and TRBJ2-7, is GAGVSQSPSNKVTEKGKDVELRCDPISGHTALYWYRQSLGQGLEFLIYFQGNSAPDKSGLPSDRFSAERTGGSVSTLTIQRTQQEDSAVYLCASSGGAASSYEQYFGPGTRLTVT.

The chain carries TRBV5-1 and TRBJ2-5; 8 nucleotides line up with TRBD2. Germline-derived CDR1 and CDR2 are SGHRS and YFSETQ. The CDR3 has 12 amino acids. J was trimmed by 7 bases and V by 7 bases; bases with no gene match: 6. The CDR3 is CASRGGVGTQYF. The CDR3 nucleotides read TGCGCCAGCCGGGGGGGTGTCGGGACCCAGTACTTC.

Here the CDR3 DNA reads TGTGCCAGCAGCCCCCCGGGACAGGGGGCCATTACCGGGGAGCTGTTTTTT. This codes for CASSPPGQGAITGELFF. This chain joins TRBV5-4 and TRBJ2-2; 12 bases are shared with TRBD1. The germline gives CDR1 SGHNT, CDR2 YYREEE (reference sequence). The CDR3 length is 17 residues. With V trimmed by 4 bases and J by 5 bases, 9 bases remained unmatched.

The chain combines TRBV28 with TRBJ2-1; 7 bases are a match to TRBD2. The J segment lost 4 bases and the V segment lost 6 bases, leaving 15 bases of the junction unmatched. CDR1 MDHEN and CDR2 SYDVKM come from the germline V gene. CDR3 length equals 17 residues. The CDR3 spells CASRSWGGSAGYNEQFF. CDR3 bases: TGTGCCAGCAGGTCCTGGGGCGGGAGTGCGGGTTACAATGAGCAGTTCTTC.

The chain uses TRBV4-1 and TRBJ2-2, with TRBD2 identical over 11 bases. This CDR3 is 17 amino acids long. Trimming cost V 3 bases and J 7 bases; bases outside gene matches: 10. Per the germline V gene, CDR1 is MGHRA and CDR2 is YSYEKL. The CDR3 nucleotides are TGCGCCAGCAGCCAGAGTCTAGCGGGGGGTTCGAACGGGGAGCTGTTTTTT. It encodes CASSQSLAGGSNGELFF.

The V gene is TRBV5-4, the J gene TRBJ1-2, with D perhaps TRBD1 (6 bases). This CDR3 has 14 residues. Per germline, CDR1 SGHNT and CDR2 YYREEE (reference sequence). V was trimmed by 3 bases and J by 6 bases, leaving 15 bases between them. The chain's CDR3 is CASSSAGVRHGYTF. The CDR3 DNA is TGTGCCAGCAGCTCGGCAGGGGTGCGGCATGGCTACACCTTC.

For this clone: Its ends do not fully match the called genes, so a read error is possible. This rearrangement joins TRBV27 to TRBJ2-7, with D tentatively TRBD1 (6 bases). The length of the CDR3 is 13 residues. Germline assignment: CDR1 MNHEY and CDR2 SMNVEV (reference sequence). The CDR3 loop reads CASRFYGTQDDFF. Here the CDR3 DNA reads TGTGCCAGCAGATTTTACGGGACACAGGACGACTTCTTC.

The chain couples TRBV18 to TRBJ2-1; D tentatively fits TRBD1 or TRBD2 (5 bases each). The V and J ends lost 4 bases and 5 bases respectively, with 9 bases between them. The CDR3 runs to 13 residues. Germline assignment: CDR1 KGHSH and CDR2 LQKENI. The CDR3 region is CASSRDQDNEQFF. The CDR3 DNA sequence: TGTGCCAGCTCACGGGACCAGGACAATGAGCAGTTCTTC.

The CDR3 bases are TGTGCCAGCAGCTACTCGGGACCAGAGTACAATGAGCAGTTCTTC. This translates into CASSYSGPEYNEQFF. This chain connects TRBV13 to TRBJ2-1, with D perhaps assigned TRBD1 or TRBD2 (5 bases each). The CDR3 totals 15 residues. V lost 4 bases and J lost 4, with 14 bases in between. Germline assignment: CDR1 PRHDT and CDR2 FYEKMQ (reference sequence).

CDR3 loop: CATSRAGFDEKLFF. In DNA form, the CDR3 reads TGTGCCACCAGCAGAGCAGGGTTTGATGAAAAACTGTTTTTT. This chain joins TRBV15 and TRBJ1-4, with D possibly being TRBD1 (5 bases). V lost 1 base and J lost 6, with 9 bases in between. From germline, CDR1 is LNHNV and CDR2 YYDKDF (reference sequence). The CDR3 runs to 14 residues.

The V and J genes are TRBV9 and TRBJ1-2; 8 bases line up with TRBD1. This CDR3 is 15 amino acids long. In germline, CDR1 is SGDLS, CDR2 YYNGEE. With V trimmed by 2 bases and J by 5 bases, 8 bases remained unmatched. The chain's CDR3 is CASSVDRGIWYGYTF. CDR3 sequence (DNA): TGTGCCAGCAGCGTCGACAGGGGCATATGGTATGGCTACACCTTC. Combining the CDR3 with reference TRBV9 and TRBJ1-2 gives the whole variable domain DSGVTQTPKHLITATGQRVTLRCSPRSGDLSVYWYQQSLDQGLQFLIQYYNGEERAKGNILERFSAQQFPDLHSELNLSSLELGDSALYFCASSVDRGIWYGYTFGSGTRLTVV.